This TCR beta chain was identified in a study of T-cell reconstitution after alpha-beta-depleted transplantation in children. The CDR3 runs 15 residues. The V segment lost 5 bases and the J segment 10 bases; nucleotides outside the gene matches: 14. In its sample, this clonotype was seen many times. Unique molecular identifiers were incorporated into the prepared TCRbeta library. TCRdb recomputed calls from the PCR reads with MiXCR, one row per CDR3 protein. The sample carries approximately 200,000 distinct CDR3 sequences, about 15% recorded once. The source was PBMCs from the stem cell graft donor, collected from the stem cell graft. The sequence was obtained from a human donor who donated a stem cell graft to a child with acute lymphoblastic leukemia. The chain joins TRBV12-3 or TRBV12-4 to TRBJ2-1, with 7 bases fitting TRBD1. As DNA, the CDR3 is TGTGCCAGCAGTGGCTTCAGGGGGAGAGTGGCGGAGCAGTTCTTC. This gives the protein CASSGFRGRVAEQFF.